The subject of this entry is one T cell receptor (beta chain). These data are taken from a study of blood T cell repertoires in COVID-19. The wider study: Material from acute and convalescent COVID-19 was sourced from the United States, Italy and Spain. The cDNA or gDNA used as material had been derived from T cells, B-cell-depleted T cells, or PBMCs.

Study members were between about 18 and 95 years old and lived in about two dozen US regions. Two consecutive negative NP/OP PCR tests, clearance, or resolved symptoms defined Cohort 3 recovery. The repertoire was sequenced with immunoSEQ multiplex PCR; TCRdb's copy has only in-frame clones and lacks some. The table shows roughly 160,000 clones, with under 90% occurring only once. Germline V gene lookup returns CDR1 MGHRA and CDR2 YSYEKL. V lost 4 bases and J 0 bases, leaving 16 bases between the germline ends. This CDR3 comprises 17 residues. The sequenced material came from PBMCs or T cells enriched from blood (not recorded which). This TCR was recovered from a man in his fifties or sixties who had recovered from COVID-19. The gene calls are TRBV4-1 and TRBJ1-3; tentative D call: TRBD1 (5 bases). The DNA of the CDR3 is TGCGCCAGCAGCCCGACCTCGGGGGGAACCTCTGGAAACACCATATATTTT. Residues: CASSPTSGGTSGNTIYF.